This T cell receptor beta chain was observed in a study of cytomegalovirus exposure and HLA in healthy donors (TCRdb year 2017). Study-level background: According to an earlier analysis of a few hundred of the donors, about 190 million T cells yielded roughly 110 million unique TCR beta sequences and 250 to 350 Gb of sequence data. The study aimed to test whether signatures of past pathogen exposure could be identified by cataloging public T cell receptors. An early release covering more than 500 HLA-typed donors comprised about 300 gigabases of sequencing data and 85 million or so unique TCR sequences. HLA typing covered class I and class II loci at four-digit resolution. To predict cytomegalovirus infection status, the study brought together high-throughput TCR immunosequencing, statistical association of individual TCRs with disease status, and machine learning. The later analysis used no new phenotypic data to find candidate immune exposures, relying instead on TCR beta sequences and their occurrence across donors. The T cell repertoires of some 670 subjects were profiled by immunosequencing and related to cytomegalovirus serostatus. A later genetic analysis used genome-wide SNP genotypes for about 60% of the roughly 700 donors, treating that subset as a discovery cohort. Among the 398 genotyped donors, about 83% belonged to the genetic ancestry cluster associated with self-reported Caucasian donors. Alongside the repertoire data, information on donor age, sex, ethnicity and CMV serostatus was compiled. On average, roughly 240,000 unique TCR beta nucleotide sequences were sequenced per donor among 398 genotyped donors of the cohort, with approximately 18% of those sequences being non-productive. An earlier analysis of about 620 of the donors applied high-throughput TCR beta sequencing to assess whether each TCR beta V gene segment acted as functional or pseudogenic. About 5 DR-DQ haplotypes were handled as single units for association and clustering, since linkage in the cohort was strong. All discovery cohort repertoires had been generated using a single sequencing platform. Besides the first cohort of roughly 660 subjects, a separate validation cohort made up of roughly 130 different subjects was used. The number of typed donors differed by locus: about 620-640 for A, B, C, DRB1 and DQB1; 500 to 550 for DQA1; approximately 600 for DPA1; and about 450 for DPB1. To study patterns of TCR occurrence, a later analysis re-analyzed previously published TCR beta repertoires from several hundred donors and added high-resolution HLA genotyping. What the work shows at the level of the full study, not this receptor alone: Because some donors lacked HLA typing at each locus, the association tests relied only on the typed subset. A cluster of highly shared sequence variants was judged likely to be a technical artifact of the sequencing pipeline. When HLA alleles, especially DR and DQ, strongly co-occurred, attributing TCR associations to individual alleles was difficult. In vitro tests confirmed that a few of the cytomegalovirus-associated TCR beta chains recognize cytomegalovirus antigens. In a later analysis, several top co-occurrence clusters were reported to appear linked to parvovirus B19, influenza, CMV and Epstein-Barr virus. The only immune exposure information available for the cohort was CMV serostatus. Most TCR sequences were observed very rarely across donors, whereas some public TCRs were present in many individuals. A later analysis found that HLA-associated TCR beta chains were more clonally expanded and had lower generation probabilities than equally common non-associated chains. Roughly uniform sequencing depth across donors was assumed in presence/absence analyses, although this assumption may not hold. In a later genetic analysis, fewer N-insertions in productive TCRs were reported among donors in an Asian-associated ancestry cluster than the roughly 700-donor mean. The authors suggested that the approach could potentially be generalized to other disease states and immunological phenotypes. A later analysis found that TCR association rates varied across HLA loci, with DRB1 alleles showing the most associated TCRs and HLA-C alleles the fewest. A further reported finding was that TCR beta sequences accurately predicted the HLA-A and HLA-B alleles for most subjects in the first cohort. Linkage disequilibrium might explain the correlated functional status among segregating V segments, but an unknown experimental factor could not be ruled out. At a false discovery rate of 0.05, a later analysis linked 16,000 or so TCR beta sequences to specific HLA alleles. Some IMGT-functional V segments, including TRBV6-2 and TRBV6-3, could not be told apart with the 87-base-pair reads, so those segments were excluded. In both the original and validation cohorts, the classifier was reported to diagnose cytomegalovirus status with high specificity and sensitivity. The study gave a list of about 170 TCR beta chains associated with cytomegalovirus. In an earlier analysis of roughly 500 of the donors, most TCR beta V segments appeared in productive rearrangements about 90% or about 30% of the time, broadly matching IMGT annotations. This cohort had only TCR beta chains sequenced, and the lack of alpha or paired-chain data limited which features could be detected. Because counts were too low, seventeen rarely observed V segments, including chromosome 9 orphons, were left out of the earlier analysis of about 500 of the donors. A later analysis found that most CMV-associated TCR beta chains appeared HLA-restricted, with HLA associations seemingly driven largely by CMV exposure. A later genetic analysis associated a missense DCLRE1C variant with V-gene and J-gene trimming of TCR beta chains, and an independent cohort replicated the association.

The V end loses 4 bases and the J end loses 7 bases, and a stretch of 16 bases separates them. Including cysteine and phenylalanine, the CDR3 has 14 amino acids. The retained sequence is limited to the CDR3, 42 bases, with the frame set at the first base. The CDR1 and CDR2 encoded by the germline V gene are SGHAT and FQNNGV. A remark on this clone: The antigen this receptor binds is unknown.

The cohort comprised some 730 healthy bone marrow donors. At the time of sampling, every cohort member was nominally healthy, though immune exposures that went unrecorded were likely present. The donor was CMV seronegative and was included in the group of over 300 seronegative cohort members. Every donor gave a peripheral blood sample, and the peripheral blood mononuclear cells from that sample were used for TCR beta sequencing. The Qiagen DNeasy Blood Extraction Kit was used to extract genomic DNA from the blood cell samples. The method behind the library was the immunoSEQ multiplex PCR assay. The multiplex PCR relied on a mix of 60 forward primers for TCR Vbeta segments and 13 reverse primers for TCR Jbeta segments. The CDR3 region of rearranged TCR beta genes was amplified from genomic DNA with a multiplex PCR assay. Amplified TCR beta libraries were sequenced as 87-base-pair reads on the Illumina HiSeq System. Turning to the authors' computational methods: A later analysis counted tens of millions of unique TCR beta chains across the 700 or so repertoires, and roughly 11 million of these chains were shared by at least two donors. To remove PCR and sequencing errors, raw reads were error-corrected and collapsed into unique sequences using a nearest-neighbor algorithm that merged closely related sequences. Alignment of CDR3 sequences to IMGT reference sequences was used to assign V, D and J gene segments. Each retained sequence needed at least a six-nucleotide match to both a V gene segment and a J gene segment. A rearrangement counted as productive if the CDR3 had no stop codons and remained in frame with V and J, and every other rearrangement counted as non-productive. Following IMGT convention, CDR3 was defined as the stretch from the second conserved V-encoded cysteine to the conserved J-encoded phenylalanine. The earlier analysis of about 640 of the donors excluded any sequence lacking an unambiguous match to a single V gene segment. An earlier analysis of some 610 of the donors called V segments functional above 56.7% productive rearrangements and segregating when the between-donor standard deviation exceeded 5%. To diagnose cytomegalovirus status from the catalog of TCR beta chain sequences, a statistical classification framework was built. A later analysis assigned V and J genes by comparing TCR nucleotide sequences with IMGT/GENE-DB human TR gene sequences. In a later analysis, CDR3 sequences and most-parsimonious VDJ recombination scenarios were assigned using the TCRdist pipeline. A later analysis defined each TCR beta chain by its CDR3 amino acid sequence plus V-gene family, and excluded reads lacking a unique V-gene family. As a way to deal with suspected cross-contamination and a sequencing artifact, a later analysis dropped 500 to 700 nucleotide sequences that were highly shared and had low generation probability. In a later analysis, a clonal expansion index for each public chain was calculated from normalized within-repertoire ranks of inferred template counts. In a later analysis, generation probabilities were computed with a VDJ recombination model fitted to out-of-frame rearrangements, and the resulting probabilities were checked against IGoR. In a later analysis, hypergeometric tests were used to score TCR-TCR, TCR-HLA and TCR-CMV co-occurrence, with a repertoire-size bias correction applied to TCR pairs. In a later analysis, false discovery rates were estimated by permuting HLA or CMV assignments 20 times. A later analysis grouped co-occurring TCRs with DBSCAN, adding TCRdist sequence similarity when clustering within HLA-allele-positive subsets. Co-occurrence clustering excluded repertoires with fewer than 30,000 or more than 120,000 public chains, plus five with anomalous nucleotide sharing. TCRdb provides this immuneACCESS table in a form limited to in-frame rearrangements. Some clones are lacking; in checked studies, under half of them reflect an unresolved V gene, and why the rest are absent is not known. V and J calls and clone size follow that table, whereas D and trimming were derived from the DNA. The sample table holds some 76,000 clones. The ten largest clones take up 0.83% of the sample.

The sequence is built from TRBV11-2 and TRBJ1-1; the D gene is perhaps TRBD1, on 5 matching bases. Sequencing was carried out using PBMCs. The sequence came from a boy younger than 18 in good health and CMV-seronegative. At the DNA level, the sequence is TGTGCCAGCAGCTGGGGAATGGGGCCGAGTGAAGCTTTCTTT. Translated, it gives CASSWGMGPSEAFF. With all but the CDR3 taken from the reference TRBV11-2 and TRBJ1-1 genes, the full variable domain is: EAGVAQSPRYKIIEKRQSVAFWCNPISGHATLYWYQQILGQGPKLLIQFQNNGVVDDSQLPKDRFSAERLKGVDSTLKIQPAKLEDSAVYLCASSWGMGPSEAFFGQGTRLTVV.